This paragraph reports one T cell receptor beta chain. The record originates from a study of blood T cell repertoires in COVID-19. The CDR3 runs 14 residues. Germline V gene data show CDR1 as LGHNA and CDR2 as YSLEER. V was cut by 1 base and J by 4 bases, with 10 bases left in between. Sequencing was performed with immunoSEQ multiplex PCR; in TCRdb, only in-frame clones are kept and a portion is missing. Seen here are roughly 180,000 clones, around four fifths observed once, and the top ten hold roughly 10%. Adults between about 18 and 89 years of age took part from about 24 US areas. In assigning cohorts, the study relied on participant-reported clinical history.

Input material: PBMCs or T cells enriched from blood (not recorded which). The TCR comes from a man in his forties who had recovered from COVID-19. The J gene is TRBJ1-2, the V gene TRBV4-3, with D unresolved. The CDR3 sequence is CASSQVLLSYGYTF. The CDR3 DNA sequence: TGCGCCAGCAGCCAAGTCCTATTGAGCTATGGCTACACCTTC.